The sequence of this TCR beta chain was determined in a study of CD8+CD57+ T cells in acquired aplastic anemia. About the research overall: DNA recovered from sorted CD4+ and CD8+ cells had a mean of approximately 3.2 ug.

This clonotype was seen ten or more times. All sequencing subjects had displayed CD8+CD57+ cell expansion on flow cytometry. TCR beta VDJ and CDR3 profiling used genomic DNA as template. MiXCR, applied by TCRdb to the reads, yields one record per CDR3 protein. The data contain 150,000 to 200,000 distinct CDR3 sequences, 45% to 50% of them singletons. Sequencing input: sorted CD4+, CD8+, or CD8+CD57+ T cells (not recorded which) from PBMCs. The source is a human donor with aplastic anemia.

The CDR3 spells CASSQGPSGQVYYEQYF. The CDR3 DNA reads as TGCGCCAGCAGCCAAGGGCCGTCCGGACAGGTGTACTACGAGCAGTACTTC. The rearrangement links TRBV4-3 to TRBJ2-7; 7 bases fit TRBD1. Germline lookup yields CDR1 LGHNA and CDR2 YSLEER. Trimming took 1 base from V and 3 from J; bases not matched to a gene: 12. CDR3 length: 17 residues.